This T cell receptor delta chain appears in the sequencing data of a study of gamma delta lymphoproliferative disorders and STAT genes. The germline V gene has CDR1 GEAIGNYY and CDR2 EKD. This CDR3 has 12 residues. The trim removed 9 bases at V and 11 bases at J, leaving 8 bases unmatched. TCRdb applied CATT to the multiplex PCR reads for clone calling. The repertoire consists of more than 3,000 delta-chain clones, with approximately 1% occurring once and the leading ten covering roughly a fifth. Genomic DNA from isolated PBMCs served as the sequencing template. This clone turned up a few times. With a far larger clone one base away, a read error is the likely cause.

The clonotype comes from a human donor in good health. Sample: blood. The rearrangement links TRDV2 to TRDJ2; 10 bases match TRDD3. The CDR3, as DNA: TGTGCCCGTGTACTGGGGGATTCCCAACTCTTCTTT. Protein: CARVLGDSQLFF.